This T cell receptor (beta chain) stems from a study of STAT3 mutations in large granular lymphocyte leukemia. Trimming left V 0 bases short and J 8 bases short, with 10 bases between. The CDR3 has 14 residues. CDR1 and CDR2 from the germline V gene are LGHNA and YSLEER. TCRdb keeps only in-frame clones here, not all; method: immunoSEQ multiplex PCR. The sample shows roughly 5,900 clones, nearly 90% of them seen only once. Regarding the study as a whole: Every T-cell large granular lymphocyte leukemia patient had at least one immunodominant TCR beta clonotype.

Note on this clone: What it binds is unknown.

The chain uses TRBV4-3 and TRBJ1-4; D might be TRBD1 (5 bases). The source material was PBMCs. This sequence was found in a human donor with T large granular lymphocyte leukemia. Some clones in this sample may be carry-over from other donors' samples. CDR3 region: CASSQEQAREKLFF. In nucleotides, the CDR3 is TGCGCCAGCAGCCAAGAACAGGCACGGGAAAAACTGTTTTTT.